The present T cell receptor (beta chain) was sequenced within a study of regulatory T cells in long-lasting Graves disease. The authors built TCR beta libraries using iRepertoire HTBI primers and Arm-PCR of CDR3 regions. Per the original methods: Across all samples, approximately 68 TRBV segments and around 13 TRBJ segments were identified. TCRdb reanalysed the multiplex PCR reads using MiXCR and keeps one entry per CDR3 protein. What appears here as the V and J calls and clone size reflects TCRdb's work, not the paper's. Of approximately 400,000 distinct CDR3 sequences in the sample, around 22% are singletons; the top ten hold 26%. Regarding time point: persistent/refractory GD, antithyroid drugs over 5 years with positive TRAb. The TCR library used RNA extracted from PBMCs. Comment on this clonotype: Its antigen is still unknown.

Whole-study findings and limits: Owing to a sample size that was small, accuracy may have been reduced. Public clonotype sharing was higher in persistent than newly diagnosed patients.

This CDR3 has 17 amino acids. Germline assignment: CDR1 LNHDA and CDR2 SQIVND (reference sequence). V gave up 5 bases and J gave up 1 base; unmatched junction bases: 14. This receptor was identified in a female donor with Graves disease. The sequencing here drew on peripheral blood mononuclear cells (PBMCs), taken when the disease was refractory, from a patient treated with antithyroid drugs. The chain uses TRBV19 and TRBJ2-7; the match to TRBD2 covers 7 bases. The CDR3 region has the DNA TGTGCCAGTAGTCCAAATCCCCGGACTAGAACTTCCTACGAGCAGTACTTC. Amino acid sequence: CASSPNPRTRTSYEQYF.